This TCR beta chain was retrieved from a study of quantifying T cell responses using KT2 cells. Study information: RNA was reverse transcribed with TCR alpha and beta constant-region primers. The second PCR ran as a qPCR until a predetermined fluorescence threshold was reached. Study-wide findings and caveats: Input KT2 cell number predicted KT2 alpha and beta sequence counts linearly over several orders of magnitude.

Trimming cost V 3 bases and J 3 bases; bases outside gene matches: 6. This CDR3 spans 17 amino acids. Germline CDR1 and CDR2: SGHAT and FQDESV (reference sequence). The sample is PBMC spiked with counted cells of clone KT2. Each cDNA got a UMI-containing oligo ligated at its 3' end. An equimolar mix of RC1.1 and RC1.2 primed the beta chain across TRBC1 and TRBC2. TCR alpha and beta chains were handled separately starting at the second PCR. TCRdb ran MiXCR on the UMI-ligation and nested PCR reads and lists one entry per CDR3 protein. The table lists around 30,000 distinct CDR3 sequences, under 13% of them singletons. This clonotype was seen ten or more times. The antigen remains unidentified.

The sample consisted of PBMCs spiked with cells of the T cell clone KT2. The J gene is TRBJ2-1, the V gene TRBV11-1; TRBD2 matches 12 bases. The receptor's source is a human donor. The CDR3 sequence is CASSFTLAGGIYNEQFF. The CDR3, as DNA: TGTGCCAGCAGCTTCACACTAGCGGGAGGCATCTACAATGAGCAGTTCTTC.